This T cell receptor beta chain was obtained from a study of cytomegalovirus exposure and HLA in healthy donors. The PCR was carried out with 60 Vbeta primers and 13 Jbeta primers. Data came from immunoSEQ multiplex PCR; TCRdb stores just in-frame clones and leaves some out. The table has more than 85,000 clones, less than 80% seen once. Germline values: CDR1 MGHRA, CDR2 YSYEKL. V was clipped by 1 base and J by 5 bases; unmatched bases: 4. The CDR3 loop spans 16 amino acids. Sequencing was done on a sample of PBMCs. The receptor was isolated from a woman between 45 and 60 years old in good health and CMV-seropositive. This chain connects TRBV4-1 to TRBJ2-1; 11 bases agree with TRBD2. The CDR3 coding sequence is TGCGCCAGCAGCCAAGGGGCACTAGCGGGAGACAATGAGCAGTTCTTC. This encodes CASSQGALAGDNEQFF.